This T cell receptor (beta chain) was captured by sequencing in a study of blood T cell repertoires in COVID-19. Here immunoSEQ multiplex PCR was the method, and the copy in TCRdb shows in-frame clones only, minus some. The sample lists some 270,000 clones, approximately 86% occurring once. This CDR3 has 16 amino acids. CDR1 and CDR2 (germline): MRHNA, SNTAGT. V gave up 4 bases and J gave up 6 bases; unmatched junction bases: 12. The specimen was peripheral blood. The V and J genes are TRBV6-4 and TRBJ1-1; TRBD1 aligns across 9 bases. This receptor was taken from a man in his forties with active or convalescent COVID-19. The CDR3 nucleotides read TGTGCCAGCAGTGTGCCCCACAGGGGGCGTTGGGCTGAAGCTTTCTTT. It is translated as CASSVPHRGRWAEAFF.